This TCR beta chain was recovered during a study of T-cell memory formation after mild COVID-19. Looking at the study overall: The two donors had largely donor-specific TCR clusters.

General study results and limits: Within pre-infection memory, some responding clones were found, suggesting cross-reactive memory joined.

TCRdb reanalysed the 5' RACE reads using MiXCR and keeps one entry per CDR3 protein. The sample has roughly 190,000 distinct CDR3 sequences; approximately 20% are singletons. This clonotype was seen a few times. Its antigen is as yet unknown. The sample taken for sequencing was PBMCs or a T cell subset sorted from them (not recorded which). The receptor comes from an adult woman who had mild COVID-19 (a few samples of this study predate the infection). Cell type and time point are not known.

The chain's CDR3 is CASSGLAVETQYF. The DNA of the CDR3 is TGTGCCAGCAGTGGACTAGCGGTGGAGACCCAGTACTTC. This chain uses TRBV12-3 or TRBV12-4 with TRBJ2-5; TRBD2 matches at 10 bases. The CDR3 is 13 residues long. J was trimmed by 5 bases and V by 5 bases; bases with no gene match: 2.